This T cell receptor beta chain was recovered during a study of identifying expanded T cells in peripheral blood. Findings and caveats of the study: Differentially abundant clones: about 1.2 between replicates, about 15 at around 14 days, 19 to 20 at four. Clone count variance between roughly 2-week samples rose with total template count.

Healthy donors had no documented immune events, such as infections, while sampled. With respect to this clone: What it binds is unknown.

Trimming pared 3 bases from V and 6 bases from J, leaving 9 bases between. Germline V gene data show CDR1 as SGHKS and CDR2 as YYEKEE (reference sequence). The CDR3 sequence is 13 residues long. The repertoire was sequenced with immunoSEQ multiplex PCR; TCRdb's copy has only in-frame clones and lacks some. The sample holds 120,000 or so clones; about 80% are singletons and the top ten take approximately 3%. Material: blood. The receptor comes from a person between 18 and 75 years old in good health. The chain has TRBV5-5 and TRBJ1-4; D not certain. The CDR3 nucleotides read TGTGCCAGCAGCTCGTTCACGGATGAAAAACTGTTTTTT. Its protein is CASSSFTDEKLFF.